This T cell receptor (beta chain) was captured by sequencing in a study of blood T cell repertoires in COVID-19. Background on the study: Spain, Italy and the United States supplied samples that represented acute and convalescent COVID-19.

CDR1 and CDR2 (germline): MDHEN, SYDVKM. The CDR3 sequence is 15 residues long. V gave up 2 bases and J gave up 9 bases; unmatched junction bases: 9. Using immunoSEQ multiplex PCR, the repertoire was profiled, and TCRdb retains in-frame clones only, with some absent. This table holds about 240,000 clones, less than 90% found once. The V gene is TRBV28, the J gene TRBJ2-1; TRBD2 aligns across 8 bases. Sample: peripheral blood. This receptor was identified in a man aged 55-75 years with acute or convalescent COVID-19. DNA for the CDR3: TGTGCCAGCAGTTTACCGGGAGGGGGGCCTTTTGAGCAGTTCTTC. Protein product: CASSLPGGGPFEQFF. The entire variable domain, with the rest obtained from reference TRBV28 and TRBJ2-1, is as follows: DVKVTQSSRYLVKRTGEKVFLECVQDMDHENMFWYRQDPGLGLRLIYFSYDVKMKEKGDIPEGYSVSREKKERFSLILESASTNQTSMYLCASSLPGGGPFEQFFGPGTRLTVL.